The present entry profiles one TCR beta chain with its context. These data are taken from a study of shared clonotypes between healthy human individuals. Assay: immunoSEQ multiplex PCR; the TCRdb copy retains only in-frame clones and omits some. Among some 1.1 million clones, roughly 80% were seen once, and the ten largest hold over 0.8%. The receptor was derived from a man aged 18 to 29 in good health. Some clones in this sample may be carry-over from other donors' samples. The source material was memory CD4+ T cells from PBMCs. Subset denoted: CD45RA-negative fraction.

The CDR3, as DNA: TGCAGCGCTGCAGGGACGGCCCTAGGAGCCTACGAGCAGTACTTC. Translated, it gives CSAAGTALGAYEQYF. The chain uses TRBV29-1 and TRBJ2-7; D possibly uses TRBD1 or TRBD2 (5 bases each). Germline V gene data show CDR1 as SQVTM and CDR2 as ANQGSEA. The CDR3 covers 15 residues. V dropped 7 bases and J dropped 2 bases, with 21 bases sitting between them.